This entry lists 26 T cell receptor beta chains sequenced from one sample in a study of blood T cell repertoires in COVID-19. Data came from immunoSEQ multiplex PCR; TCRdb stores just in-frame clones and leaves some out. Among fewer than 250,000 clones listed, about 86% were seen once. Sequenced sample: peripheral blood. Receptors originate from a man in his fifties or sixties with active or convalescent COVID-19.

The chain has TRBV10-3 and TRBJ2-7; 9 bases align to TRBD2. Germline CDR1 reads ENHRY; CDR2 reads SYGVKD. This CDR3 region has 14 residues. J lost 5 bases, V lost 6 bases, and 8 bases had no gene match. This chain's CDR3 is CAIRTGTSYHEQYF. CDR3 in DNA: TGTGCCATCAGGACCGGGACTAGCTACCACGAGCAGTACTTC.

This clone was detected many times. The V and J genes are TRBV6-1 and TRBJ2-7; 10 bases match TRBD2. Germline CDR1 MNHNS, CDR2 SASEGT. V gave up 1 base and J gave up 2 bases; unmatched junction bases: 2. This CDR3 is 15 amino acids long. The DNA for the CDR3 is TGTGCCAGCAGTGAAGACGGGACTAGCGCCTACGAGCAGTACTTC. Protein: CASSEDGTSAYEQYF.

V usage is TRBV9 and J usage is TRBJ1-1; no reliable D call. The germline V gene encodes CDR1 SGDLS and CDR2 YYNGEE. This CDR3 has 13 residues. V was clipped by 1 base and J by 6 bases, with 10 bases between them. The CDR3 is CASSVPGRAEAFF. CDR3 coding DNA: TGTGCCAGCAGCGTACCGGGGAGGGCTGAAGCTTTCTTT.

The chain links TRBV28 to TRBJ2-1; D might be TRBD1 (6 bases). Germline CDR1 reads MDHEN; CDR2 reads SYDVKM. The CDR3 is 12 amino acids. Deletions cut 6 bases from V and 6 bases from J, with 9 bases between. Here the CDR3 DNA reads TGTGCCAGCAGGGAAGGGGGCAATGAGCAGTTCTTC. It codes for CASREGGNEQFF.

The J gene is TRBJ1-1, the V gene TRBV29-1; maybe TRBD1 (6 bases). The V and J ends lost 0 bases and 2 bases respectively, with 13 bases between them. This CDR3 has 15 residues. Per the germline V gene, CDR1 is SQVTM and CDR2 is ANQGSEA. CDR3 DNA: TGCAGCGTTGAAGACCAGGGGCGAGTAAACACTGAAGCTTTCTTT. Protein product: CSVEDQGRVNTEAFF. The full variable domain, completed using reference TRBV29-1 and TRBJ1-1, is SAVISQKPSRDICQRGTSLTIQCQVDSQVTMMFWYRQQPGQSLTLIATANQGSEATYESGFVIDKFPISRPNLTFSTLTVSNMSPEDSSIYLCSVEDQGRVNTEAFFGQGTRLTVV.

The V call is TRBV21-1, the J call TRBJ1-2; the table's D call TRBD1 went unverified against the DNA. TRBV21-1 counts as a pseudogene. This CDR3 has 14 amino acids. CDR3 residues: CASSKVRTGYGYTF. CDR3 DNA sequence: TGTGCCAGCAGCAAAGTGAGGACAGGGTATGGCTACACCTTC.

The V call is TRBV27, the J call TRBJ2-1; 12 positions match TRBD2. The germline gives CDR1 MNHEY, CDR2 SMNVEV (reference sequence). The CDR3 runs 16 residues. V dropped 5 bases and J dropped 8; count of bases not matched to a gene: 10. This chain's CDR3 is CASSLQTSGSMDEQFF. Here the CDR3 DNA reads TGTGCCAGCAGTCTCCAGACTAGCGGGAGTATGGATGAGCAGTTCTTC.

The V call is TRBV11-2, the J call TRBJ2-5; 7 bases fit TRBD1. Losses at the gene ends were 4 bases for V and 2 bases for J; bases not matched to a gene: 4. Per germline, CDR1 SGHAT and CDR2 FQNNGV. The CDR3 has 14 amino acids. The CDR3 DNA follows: TGTGCCAGCAGCTCCGGGACAGTACAAGAGACCCAGTACTTC. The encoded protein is CASSSGTVQETQYF.

DNA of the CDR3: TGTGCCAGCAGCCAAAGGACCCGGGGGACTGAAGCTTTCTTT. It codes for CASSQRTRGTEAFF. The rearrangement links TRBV6-5 to TRBJ1-1, with D possibly being TRBD1 (5 bases). The germline V gene has CDR1 MNHEY and CDR2 SVGAGI. The CDR3 sequence is 14 residues long. The germline V and J ends were trimmed by 6 bases and 5 bases, with 16 bases remaining between them.

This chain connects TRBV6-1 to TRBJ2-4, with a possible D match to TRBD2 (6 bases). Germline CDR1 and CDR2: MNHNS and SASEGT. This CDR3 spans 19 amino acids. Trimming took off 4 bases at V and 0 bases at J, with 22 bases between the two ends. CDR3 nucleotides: TGTGCCAGCAGTGCCTCCCTGGGACTCGGCGGGGTAGCCAAAAACATTCAGTACTTC. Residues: CASSASLGLGGVAKNIQYF.

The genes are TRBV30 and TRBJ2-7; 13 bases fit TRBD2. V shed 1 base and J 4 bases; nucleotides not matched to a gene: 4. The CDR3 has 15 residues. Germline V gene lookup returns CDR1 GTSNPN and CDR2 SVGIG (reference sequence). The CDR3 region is CAWSGGLAGAYEQYF. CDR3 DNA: TGTGCCTGGAGTGGAGGACTAGCGGGAGCTTACGAGCAGTACTTC.

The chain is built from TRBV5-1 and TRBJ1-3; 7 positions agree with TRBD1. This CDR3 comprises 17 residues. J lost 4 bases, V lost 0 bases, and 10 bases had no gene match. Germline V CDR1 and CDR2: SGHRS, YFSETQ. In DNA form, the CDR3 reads TGCGCCAGCAGCTTGGAGGCCCCGACAGGGTACGGAAACACCATATATTTT. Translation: CASSLEAPTGYGNTIYF.

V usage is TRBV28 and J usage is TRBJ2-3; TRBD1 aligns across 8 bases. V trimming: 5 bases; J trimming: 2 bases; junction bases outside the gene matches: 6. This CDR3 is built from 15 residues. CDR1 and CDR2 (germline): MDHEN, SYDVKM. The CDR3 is CASSVGTGYTDTQYF. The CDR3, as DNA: TGTGCCAGCAGTGTTGGGACAGGATACACAGATACGCAGTATTTT. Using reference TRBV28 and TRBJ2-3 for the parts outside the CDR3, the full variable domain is DVKVTQSSRYLVKRTGEKVFLECVQDMDHENMFWYRQDPGLGLRLIYFSYDVKMKEKGDIPEGYSVSREKKERFSLILESASTNQTSMYLCASSVGTGYTDTQYFGPGTRLTVL.

CDR3: CATSRVGEGNDEQYF. As DNA, the CDR3 is TGTGCCACCAGCAGGGTCGGGGAGGGGAACGACGAGCAGTACTTC. The rearrangement links TRBV15 to TRBJ2-7; 7 bases fit TRBD2. Trimming removed 3 bases from V and 5 bases from J; junction bases left unmatched: 10. This CDR3 spans 15 amino acids. Germline values: CDR1 LNHNV, CDR2 YYDKDF (reference sequence).

The CDR3 DNA follows: TGTGCCAGCACTGGTATTACCGGGATCCGGCGCTACGAGCAGTACTTC. Its translation is CASTGITGIRRYEQYF. The rearrangement links TRBV28 to TRBJ2-7, with TRBD2 as a possible D gene (5 bases). V dropped 7 bases and J dropped 3 bases, with 22 bases sitting between them. The CDR3 is 16 residues long. Germline V gene data show CDR1 as MDHEN and CDR2 as SYDVKM.

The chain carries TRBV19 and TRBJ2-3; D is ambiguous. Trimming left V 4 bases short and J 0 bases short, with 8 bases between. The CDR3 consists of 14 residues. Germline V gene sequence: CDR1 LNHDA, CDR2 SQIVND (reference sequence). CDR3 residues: CASSSGLSTDTQYF. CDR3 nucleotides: TGTGCCAGTAGTAGCGGCTTAAGCACAGATACGCAGTATTTT. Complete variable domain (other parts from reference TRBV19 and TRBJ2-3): DGGITQSPKYLFRKEGQNVTLSCEQNLNHDAMYWYRQDPGQGLRLIYYSQIVNDFQKGDIAEGYSVSREKKESFPLTVTSAQKNPTAFYLCASSSGLSTDTQYFGPGTRLTVL.

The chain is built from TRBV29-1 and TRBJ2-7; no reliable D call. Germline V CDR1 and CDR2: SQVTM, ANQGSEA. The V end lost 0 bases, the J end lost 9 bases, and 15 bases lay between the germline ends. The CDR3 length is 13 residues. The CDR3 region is CSVEEQWNGWQYF. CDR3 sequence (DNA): TGCAGCGTTGAAGAGCAGTGGAACGGGTGGCAGTACTTC.

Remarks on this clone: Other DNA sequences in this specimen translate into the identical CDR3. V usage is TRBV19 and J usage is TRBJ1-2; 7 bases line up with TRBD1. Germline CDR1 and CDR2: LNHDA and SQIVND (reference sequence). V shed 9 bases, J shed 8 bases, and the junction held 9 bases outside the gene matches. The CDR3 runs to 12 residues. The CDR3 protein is CASSDRAYGYTF. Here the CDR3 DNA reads TGTGCCAGCTCCGACAGGGCCTACGGCTACACCTTC.

The CDR3 DNA reads as TGTGCCAGCAGCGCCCTAGGGGGCGCGACTGAAAAACTGTTTTTT. Amino acid sequence: CASSALGGATEKLFF. The chain joins TRBV9 to TRBJ1-4, with 7 nucleotides matching TRBD1. With 3 bases clipped from V and 7 bases from J, the junction kept 9 bases outside the gene matches. The CDR3 covers 15 residues. Germline V lookup: CDR1 SGDLS, CDR2 YYNGEE.

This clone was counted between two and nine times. The CDR3 loop is CASSSGGFNQPQHF. The CDR3 region has the DNA TGTGCCAGCAGCTCCGGGGGGTTCAATCAGCCCCAGCATTTT. The chain has TRBV7-8 and TRBJ1-5, with D possibly being TRBD1 (5 bases). CDR1 is SGHVS, CDR2 FQNEAQ, per germline. Between the trimmed V and J ends, which lost 4 bases and 3 bases, there was a span of 10 bases. The CDR3 is made up of 14 amino acids.

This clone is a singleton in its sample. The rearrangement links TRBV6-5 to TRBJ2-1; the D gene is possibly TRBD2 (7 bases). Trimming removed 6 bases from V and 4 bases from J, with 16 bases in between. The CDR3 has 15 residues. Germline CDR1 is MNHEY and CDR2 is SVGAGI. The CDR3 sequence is CASRTGGTVYNEQFF. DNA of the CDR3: TGTGCCAGCAGGACGGGGGGCACGGTTTACAATGAGCAGTTCTTC.

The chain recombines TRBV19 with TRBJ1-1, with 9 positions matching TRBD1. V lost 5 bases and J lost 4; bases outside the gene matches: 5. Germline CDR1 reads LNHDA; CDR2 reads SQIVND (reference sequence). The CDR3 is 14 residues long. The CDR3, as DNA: TGTGCCAGTAGTGCCCGGGACAGGGTCACTGAAGCTTTCTTT. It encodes CASSARDRVTEAFF.

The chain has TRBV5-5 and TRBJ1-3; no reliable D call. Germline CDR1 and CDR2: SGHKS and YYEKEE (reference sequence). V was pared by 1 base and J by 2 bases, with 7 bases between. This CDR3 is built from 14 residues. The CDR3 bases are TGTGCCAGCAGCTTGAAGCAAGCTGGAAACACCATATATTTT. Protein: CASSLKQAGNTIYF.

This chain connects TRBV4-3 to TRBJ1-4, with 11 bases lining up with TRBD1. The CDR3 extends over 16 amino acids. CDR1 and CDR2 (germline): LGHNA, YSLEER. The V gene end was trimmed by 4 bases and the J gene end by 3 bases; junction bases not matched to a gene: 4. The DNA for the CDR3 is TGCGCCAGCAGCCCCGGACAGGGGGCCTCTAATGAAAAACTGTTTTTT. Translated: CASSPGQGASNEKLFF.

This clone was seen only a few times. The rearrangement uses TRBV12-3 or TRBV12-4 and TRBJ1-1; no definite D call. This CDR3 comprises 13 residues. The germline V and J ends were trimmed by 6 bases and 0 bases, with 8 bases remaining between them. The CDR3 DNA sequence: TGTGCCAGCAGATTTCAGATGAACACTGAAGCTTTCTTT. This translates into CASRFQMNTEAFF.

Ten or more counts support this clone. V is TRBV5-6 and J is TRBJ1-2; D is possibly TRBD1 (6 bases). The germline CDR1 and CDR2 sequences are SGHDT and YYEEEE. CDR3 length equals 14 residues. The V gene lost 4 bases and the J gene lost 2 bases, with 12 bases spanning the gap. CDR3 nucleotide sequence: TGTGCCAGCAGCGGAACAGGGAGAAACTATGGCTACACCTTC. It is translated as CASSGTGRNYGYTF.